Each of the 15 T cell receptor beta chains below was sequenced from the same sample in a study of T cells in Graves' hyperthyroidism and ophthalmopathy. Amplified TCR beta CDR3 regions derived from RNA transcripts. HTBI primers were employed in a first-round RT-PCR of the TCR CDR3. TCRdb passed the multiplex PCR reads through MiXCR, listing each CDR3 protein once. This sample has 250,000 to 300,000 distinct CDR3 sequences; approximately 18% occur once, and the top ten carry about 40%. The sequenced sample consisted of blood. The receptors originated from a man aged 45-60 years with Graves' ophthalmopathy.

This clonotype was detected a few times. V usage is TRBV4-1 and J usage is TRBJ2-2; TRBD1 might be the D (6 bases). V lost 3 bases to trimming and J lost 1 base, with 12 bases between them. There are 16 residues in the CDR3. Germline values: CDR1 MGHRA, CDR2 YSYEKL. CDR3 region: CASSQPGQRNTGELFF. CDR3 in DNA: TGCGCCAGCAGCCAGCCGGGACAACGGAACACCGGGGAGCTGTTTTTT.

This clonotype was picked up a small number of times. In DNA form, the CDR3 reads TGTGCCAGCAGCCTCCGACAGAACAATGAGCAGTTCTTC. It codes for CASSLRQNNEQFF. J is TRBJ2-1 and V is TRBV7-2; possible D gene TRBD1, 5 bases. Germline assignment: CDR1 SGHTA and CDR2 FQGNSA. The ends were cut back, 5 bases at V and 5 bases at J, with 10 bases in the middle. The CDR3 covers 13 residues.

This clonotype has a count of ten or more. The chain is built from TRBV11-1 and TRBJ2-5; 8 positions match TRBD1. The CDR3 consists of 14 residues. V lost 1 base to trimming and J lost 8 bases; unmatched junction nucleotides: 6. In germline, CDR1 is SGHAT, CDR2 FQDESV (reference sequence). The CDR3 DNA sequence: TGTGCCAGCAGCTTAGACCGGGACAGGACAACCCAGTACTTC. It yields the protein CASSLDRDRTTQYF.

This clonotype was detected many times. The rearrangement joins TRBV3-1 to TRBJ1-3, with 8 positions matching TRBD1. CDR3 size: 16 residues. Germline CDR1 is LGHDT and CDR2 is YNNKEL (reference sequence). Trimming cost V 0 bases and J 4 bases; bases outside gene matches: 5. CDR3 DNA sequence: TGTGCCAGCAGCCAAGATTCGACAGGGGCAGGAAACACCATATATTTT. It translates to CASSQDSTGAGNTIYF.

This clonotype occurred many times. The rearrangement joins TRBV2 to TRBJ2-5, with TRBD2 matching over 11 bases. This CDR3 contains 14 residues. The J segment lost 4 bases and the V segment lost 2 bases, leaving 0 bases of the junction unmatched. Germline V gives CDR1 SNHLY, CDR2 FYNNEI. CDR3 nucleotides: TGTGCCAGCAGTGAACTAGCGGGAGGAGAGACCCAGTACTTC. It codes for CASSELAGGETQYF.

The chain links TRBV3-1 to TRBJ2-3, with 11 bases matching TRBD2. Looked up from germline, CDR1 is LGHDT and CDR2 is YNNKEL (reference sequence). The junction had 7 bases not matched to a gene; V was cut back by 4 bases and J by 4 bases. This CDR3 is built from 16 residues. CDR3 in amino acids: CASSLRVAGGSDTQYF. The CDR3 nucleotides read TGTGCCAGCAGCCTTCGGGTAGCGGGAGGGTCAGATACGCAGTATTTT.

The CDR3 DNA sequence: TGTGCCAGCAGCCGCGGGACAGCCATATATTTT. As protein: CASSRGTAIYF. The rearrangement joins TRBV4-2 to TRBJ1-3; TRBD1 aligns across 7 bases. V shed 4 bases, J shed 11 bases, and the junction held 2 bases outside the gene matches. The CDR3 totals 11 residues. Germline lookup yields CDR1 LGHNA and CDR2 YNFKEQ.

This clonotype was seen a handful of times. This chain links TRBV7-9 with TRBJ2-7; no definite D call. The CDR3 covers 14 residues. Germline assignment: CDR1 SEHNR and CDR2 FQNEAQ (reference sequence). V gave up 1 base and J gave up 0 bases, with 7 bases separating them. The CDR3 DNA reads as TGTGCCAGCAGCTTAGAGCGCACCTCCTACGAGCAGTACTTC. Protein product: CASSLERTSYEQYF.

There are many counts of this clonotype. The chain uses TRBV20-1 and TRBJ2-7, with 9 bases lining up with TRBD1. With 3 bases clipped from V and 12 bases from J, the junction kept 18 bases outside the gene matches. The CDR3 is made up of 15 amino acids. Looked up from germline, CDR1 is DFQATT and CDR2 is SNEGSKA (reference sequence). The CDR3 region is CSASRSGTGPHLGYF. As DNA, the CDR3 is TGCAGTGCTAGTCGATCGGGGACAGGGCCCCACTTGGGGTACTTC.

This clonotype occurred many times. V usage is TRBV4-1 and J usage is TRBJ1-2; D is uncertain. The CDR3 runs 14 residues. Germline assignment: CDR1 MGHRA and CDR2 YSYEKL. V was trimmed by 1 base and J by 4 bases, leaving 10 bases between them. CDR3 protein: CASSQGGGPYGYTF. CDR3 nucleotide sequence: TGCGCCAGCAGCCAAGGGGGAGGGCCCTATGGCTACACCTTC.

The CDR3 DNA reads as TGTGCCAGTAGATCGGACAGGGCCTCGATTACTGAAGCTTTCTTT. Translating it yields CASRSDRASITEAFF. The chain couples TRBV19 to TRBJ1-1, with 8 bases lining up with TRBD1. This CDR3 spans 15 amino acids. Per the germline V gene, CDR1 is LNHDA and CDR2 is SQIVND (reference sequence). Losses at the gene ends were 6 bases for V and 5 bases for J; bases not matched to a gene: 11. Full variable domain (remainder filled in from reference TRBV19 and TRBJ1-1): DGGITQSPKYLFRKEGQNVTLSCEQNLNHDAMYWYRQDPGQGLRLIYYSQIVNDFQKGDIAEGYSVSREKKESFPLTVTSAQKNPTAFYLCASRSDRASITEAFFGQGTRLTVV.

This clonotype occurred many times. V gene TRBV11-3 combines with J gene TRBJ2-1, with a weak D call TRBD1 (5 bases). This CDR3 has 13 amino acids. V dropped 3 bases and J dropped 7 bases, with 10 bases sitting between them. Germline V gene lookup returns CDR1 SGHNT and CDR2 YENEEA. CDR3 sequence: CASSFDSVNEQFF. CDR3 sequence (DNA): TGTGCCAGCAGCTTCGACAGTGTAAATGAGCAGTTCTTC.

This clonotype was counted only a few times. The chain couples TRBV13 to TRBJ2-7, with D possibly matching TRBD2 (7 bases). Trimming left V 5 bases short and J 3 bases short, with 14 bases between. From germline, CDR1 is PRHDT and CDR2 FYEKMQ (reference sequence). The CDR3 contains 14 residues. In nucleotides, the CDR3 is TGTGCCAGCAGCCCTTGGAGGGGGGGCTACGAGCAGTACTTC. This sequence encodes CASSPWRGGYEQYF.

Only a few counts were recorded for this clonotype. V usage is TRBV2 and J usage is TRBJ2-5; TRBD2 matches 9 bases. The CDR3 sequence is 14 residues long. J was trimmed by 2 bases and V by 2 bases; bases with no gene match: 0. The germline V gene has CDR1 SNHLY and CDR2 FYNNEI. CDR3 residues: CASSELAGQETQYF. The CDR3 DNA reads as TGTGCCAGCAGTGAACTAGCGGGGCAAGAGACCCAGTACTTC. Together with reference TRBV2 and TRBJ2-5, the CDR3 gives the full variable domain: EPEVTQTPSHQVTQMGQEVILRCVPISNHLYFYWYRQILGQKVEFLVSFYNNEISEKSEIFDDQFSVERPDGSNFTLKIRSTKLEDSAMYFCASSELAGQETQYFGPGTRLLVL.

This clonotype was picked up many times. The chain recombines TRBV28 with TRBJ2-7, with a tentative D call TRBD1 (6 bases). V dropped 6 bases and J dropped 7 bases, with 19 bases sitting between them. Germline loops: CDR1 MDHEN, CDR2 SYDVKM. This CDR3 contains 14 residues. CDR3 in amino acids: CASRPGTTVREQYF. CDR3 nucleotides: TGTGCCAGCAGACCCGGGACAACCGTTAGGGAGCAGTACTTC.